This entry features one T cell receptor beta chain sequence. Its antigen is not yet known. Base quality data are lacking; no much larger clone is found one base away. The source of the sample is a study of blood T cell repertoires in COVID-19 (dated by TCRdb to 2020 to 2021). Broadly, across the study: The collaborator samples originated in the United States, Italy and Spain and spanned the acute and convalescent phases of COVID-19. The material from the prospective study consisted of cDNA or gDNA derived from T cells, B-cell-depleted T cells, or PBMCs. Subjects who had been exposed to COVID-19, were actively infected with it, or had recovered from it provided the deeply sampled blood TCRbeta repertoires that made up the dataset. The repertoires were released in a freely available public database meant as a resource for research on the immune response to SARS-CoV-2. Samples came from the ongoing ImmuneRACE study (first 160 participants) plus 1,254 subjects from 6 global collaborators. The sample metadata nearly always contained a de-identified subject ID, COVID-19 status, age in years and sex. Where available, HLA class I and class II types were obtained from metadata supplied by the sample provider rather than from assay-based typing. Results the study describes overall, beyond this receptor: How much clinical and demographic metadata was included differed by source and by participant, and the metadata was provided uncurated.

TCRbeta CDR3 regions were amplified from genomic DNA using the immunoSEQ Assay, a bias-controlled multiplex PCR. Per the authors' processing: Nucleated cell counts per sample were estimated from amplification of reference gene primers within the assay. To quantify the absolute abundance of each unique TCRbeta CDR3 rearrangement, sequence reads were collapsed and filtered. For each sample, productive Simpson clonality was calculated by taking the square root of Simpson's diversity index across productive rearrangements. TCRdb carries this immuneACCESS record with in-frame sequences only. Its versions omit some clonotypes, under half of them owing to an unresolved V gene in the studies checked, with the rest unexplained. V and J calls and clone size are copied from that table; D and trimming were computed from the DNA. The sample contains hundreds of thousands of clones, around 89% of them found a single time. Approximately 9.4% of the sample is held by the ten biggest clonotypes.

V trim: 2 bases; J trim: 0 bases; unmatched bases: 12. Per the germline V gene, SGHTA is the CDR1 and FQGNSA is the CDR2. Taken from cysteine to phenylalanine, the CDR3 has 19 residues. The entry retains the CDR3 DNA only, 57 bases that are in frame from base 1. Participants in the prospective study were aged roughly 18 to 95 years, lived in 24 United States geographic areas, and enrolled through a virtual design. In the prospective study, cohorts were assigned on the basis of participant-reported clinical history obtained from a screening survey and a study questionnaire. ImmuneRACE Cohort 3 recovered participants were defined by two consecutive negative NP/OP PCR tests, healthcare professional clearance, or symptom resolution. In the prospective study, mobile phlebotomists collected whole blood, serum and a nasopharyngeal or oropharyngeal swab from each participant. Prospective study participants could optionally give additional blood draws and questionnaires over an approximately 2-month period. Blood samples from the prospective study were shipped frozen or at room temperature prior to DNA extraction.

The sequenced sample was PBMCs or T cells enriched from blood (not recorded which). The source of this sequence is a woman aged 40-49 years who had recovered from COVID-19. The chain is made from TRBV7-2 and TRBJ1-5; 8 central bases correspond to TRBD1. The DNA sequence is TGTGCCAGCAGCTTAAATCAGGGGACAGGTTTTTATAGCAATCAGCCCCAGCATTTT. This is translated as CASSLNQGTGFYSNQPQHF.